This T cell receptor beta chain came from a study of T-cell reconstitution after alpha-beta-depleted transplantation in children. CDR3 size: 11 residues. The V gene lost 1 base and the J gene lost 16 bases, with 11 bases spanning the gap. Molecular barcoding with unique molecular identifiers was used for the TCRbeta library. TCRdb re-analysed the PCR reads in MiXCR, keeping a single row per CDR3 protein. The sample has just under 350,000 distinct CDR3 sequences; under 20% are singletons. This clonotype was detected a few times. This receptor was identified in a male patient aged 2-10 years who had a stem cell transplant for acute lymphoblastic leukemia, so the T cells may come from the graft donor. The chain links TRBV12-3 or TRBV12-4 to TRBJ2-4; possibly TRBD2 for D (5 bases). This material consisted of PBMCs, mostly from graft donor cells, taken 360 days after TCRalphabeta/CD19-depleted stem cell transplant. CDR3 protein: CASSLGLLQYF. The DNA for the CDR3 is TGTGCCAGCAGTTTAGGACTACTCCAATACTTC.